Shown below are 30 T cell receptor beta chains from a single sample sequenced in a study of blood T cell repertoires in COVID-19. Assay: immunoSEQ multiplex PCR; the TCRdb copy retains only in-frame clones and omits some. The sample shows more than 400,000 clones, 87% of them seen only once. Source material: PBMCs or T cells enriched from blood (not recorded which). The origin of the receptors is a woman between 18 and 30 years old who had recovered from COVID-19.

This chain joins TRBV7-8 and TRBJ2-5, with D perhaps TRBD1 or TRBD2 (5 bases each). CDR1 and CDR2 (germline): SGHVS, FQNEAQ. The CDR3 contains 13 residues. V lost 5 bases and J lost 5, with 12 bases in between. Written as DNA, the CDR3 is TGTGCCAGCAGCCGAGGGCAGGGTGAGACCCAGTACTTC. Its protein is CASSRGQGETQYF.

J is TRBJ1-6 and V is TRBV5-5; 7 bases map to TRBD1. V shed 4 bases and J 8 bases; nucleotides not matched to a gene: 6. The V gene's germline CDR1 is SGHKS and CDR2 YYEKEE (reference sequence). CDR3 length: 14 residues. The chain's CDR3 is CASSHRGLYSPLHF. The DNA of the CDR3 is TGTGCCAGCAGCCACAGGGGCCTTTATTCACCCCTCCACTTT.

The chain couples TRBV4-1 to TRBJ1-2, with a tentative D call TRBD1 (5 bases). V gave up 4 bases and J gave up 4 bases, with 16 bases separating them. The CDR3 runs to 15 residues. Per the germline V gene, CDR1 is MGHRA and CDR2 is YSYEKL. The chain's CDR3 is CASSPFPGGGYGYTF. CDR3 bases: TGCGCCAGCAGCCCATTCCCCGGGGGAGGCTATGGCTACACCTTC.

The rearrangement links TRBV30 to TRBJ2-5; a possible D gene is TRBD1 (5 bases). CDR3 length: 14 amino acids. Germline loops: CDR1 GTSNPN, CDR2 SVGIG (reference sequence). V was clipped by 3 bases and J by 1 base, with 12 bases between them. CDR3 residues: CAWRGADGQETQYF. In DNA form, the CDR3 reads TGTGCCTGGAGAGGGGCGGACGGCCAAGAGACCCAGTACTTC.

The chain has TRBV6-5 and TRBJ1-1, with TRBD1 as a possible D gene (5 bases). Trimming took 8 bases from V and 3 from J, leaving 13 bases between them. The germline V gene has CDR1 MNHEY and CDR2 SVGAGI. The CDR3 runs 13 residues. DNA of the CDR3: TGTGCCAGCCGAGACGGGGGGGACACTGAAGCTTTCTTT. Translated, it gives CASRDGGDTEAFF.

This chain links TRBV30 with TRBJ2-3; 9 bases are shared with TRBD1. The CDR3 has 16 residues. V gave up 0 bases and J gave up 1 base; unmatched junction bases: 5. Germline assignment: CDR1 GTSNPN and CDR2 SVGIG (reference sequence). CDR3 DNA sequence: TGTGCCTGGAGTGTACGGCGGACAGGGGGCACAGATACGCAGTATTTT. Its protein product is CAWSVRRTGGTDTQYF.

The chain links TRBV20-1 to TRBJ1-3; D ambiguous. V was clipped by 2 bases and J by 7 bases, with 6 bases between them. Germline-derived CDR1 and CDR2 are DFQATT and SNEGSKA (reference sequence). This CDR3 is 11 amino acids long. DNA of the CDR3: TGCAGTGCTAGACGTCTCAACACCATATATTTT. Amino acid sequence: CSARRLNTIYF.

This chain connects TRBV21-1 to TRBJ1-5; TRBD1 is taken as the D call from the table, unchecked against the DNA. TRBV21-1 is reported as a pseudogene. The CDR3 runs 20 residues. The CDR3 DNA sequence: TGTGCCAGCAGCAAAGTAGGGCCCCGGGACAGCCTTAGGTCCAATCAGCCCCAGCATTTT. Its translation: CASSKVGPRDSLRSNQPQHF.

V gene TRBV4-2 combines with J gene TRBJ2-7; D is possibly TRBD2 (7 bases). The V gene's germline CDR1 is LGHNA and CDR2 YNFKEQ. Deletions cut 7 bases from V and 5 bases from J, with 24 bases between. This CDR3 is built from 16 residues. This chain's CDR3 is CASTYDKGGAEHEQYF. The CDR3 DNA reads TGTGCCAGCACGTACGATAAGGGGGGGGCGGAACACGAGCAGTACTTC.

This clone has more than one count but fewer than ten. This chain uses TRBV10-2 with TRBJ1-1; a weak D match, TRBD1 (5 bases). The CDR3 loop spans 13 amino acids. In germline, CDR1 is WSHSY, CDR2 SAAADI. V lost 2 bases to trimming and J lost 6 bases, with 10 bases between them. CDR3 bases: TGCGCCAGCAGTGAGGGGCAGGGCCCTGAAGCTTTCTTT. Its protein is CASSEGQGPEAFF.

This clone was recorded only once. The chain links TRBV19 to TRBJ1-5, with a tentative D call TRBD1 (5 bases). The CDR3 totals 14 residues. Germline CDR1 is LNHDA and CDR2 is SQIVND (reference sequence). The germline V and J ends were trimmed by 6 bases and 6 bases, with 15 bases remaining between them. As DNA, the CDR3 is TGTGCCAGTAGAGGGCAGGGTACCGGTCAGCCCCAGCATTTT. This encodes CASRGQGTGQPQHF.

The chain has TRBV28 and TRBJ1-1, with 7 bases matching TRBD1. This CDR3 spans 16 amino acids. Germline V CDR1 and CDR2: MDHEN, SYDVKM. The V and J ends lost 5 bases and 0 bases, in that order; junction bases with no gene match: 9. The CDR3 region is CASSPPLGTVNTEAFF. The CDR3 nucleotides are TGTGCCAGCAGTCCCCCCTTAGGGACAGTGAACACTGAAGCTTTCTTT.

The chain employs TRBV12-5 and TRBJ2-7; the match to TRBD1 covers 7 bases. The CDR3 has 16 amino acids. J was trimmed by 3 bases and V by 6 bases; bases with no gene match: 14. Germline V lookup: CDR1 LGHNT, CDR2 FRNRAP. The CDR3 loop reads CASGSPDRQNFYEQYF. Here the CDR3 DNA reads TGTGCTAGTGGCTCCCCGGACAGGCAGAACTTCTACGAGCAGTACTTC.

V is TRBV6-5 and J is TRBJ1-4, with no clear D. In germline, CDR1 is MNHEY, CDR2 SVGAGI. This CDR3 is 13 amino acids long. V was clipped by 6 bases and J by 5 bases, with 10 bases between them. CDR3 loop: CASRPDLNEKLFF. CDR3 DNA sequence: TGTGCCAGCAGACCTGACTTGAATGAAAAACTGTTTTTT.

The CDR3 DNA is TGTGCCAGCAGTGACTCCGGGGGGTGGAACAATCAGCCCCAGCATTTT. It yields the protein CASSDSGGWNNQPQHF. The chain combines TRBV2 with TRBJ1-5, with D perhaps matching TRBD1 (5 bases). In germline, CDR1 is SNHLY, CDR2 FYNNEI. The CDR3 sequence is 16 residues long. Trimming cost V 3 bases and J 3 bases, with 15 bases left between them.

The CDR3 protein is CASSQGTVNTEAFF. DNA for the CDR3: TGTGCCAGCAGCCAAGGGACAGTGAACACTGAAGCTTTCTTT. This chain uses TRBV4-2 with TRBJ1-1; D possibly corresponds to TRBD1 (6 bases). The V end lost 1 base, the J end lost 0 bases, and 6 bases lay between the germline ends. Germline V gene data show CDR1 as LGHNA and CDR2 as YNFKEQ. The CDR3 has 14 residues.

The rearrangement joins TRBV25-1 to TRBJ2-7; tentatively, D is TRBD1 (5 bases). Germline CDR1 and CDR2: MGHDK and SYGVNS. V was trimmed by 1 base and J by 5 bases, leaving 9 bases between them. CDR3 length: 13 residues. The CDR3 DNA reads as TGTGCCAGCAGTGAATCCCCCAGGGACGAGCAGTACTTC. Its translation: CASSESPRDEQYF.

The chain has TRBV29-1 and TRBJ1-5; no clear D gene. V lost 4 bases and J lost 5, with 9 bases in between. The germline V gene has CDR1 SQVTM and CDR2 ANQGSEA. This CDR3 is 12 amino acids long. CDR3 sequence (DNA): TGCAGCGTTGGAGGGTGGGATCAGCCCCAGCATTTT. As protein: CSVGGWDQPQHF.

This clone has more than one count but fewer than ten. The CDR3: CASWDRGGNQPQHF. The CDR3 bases are TGTGCCAGTTGGGACAGGGGAGGCAATCAGCCCCAGCATTTT. The rearrangement links TRBV19 to TRBJ1-5, with 10 bases matching TRBD1. The V gene end was trimmed by 8 bases and the J gene end by 2 bases; junction bases not matched to a gene: 3. The CDR3 loop spans 14 amino acids. The germline V gene has CDR1 LNHDA and CDR2 SQIVND (reference sequence). Variable domain in full (rest from reference TRBV19 and TRBJ1-5): DGGITQSPKYLFRKEGQNVTLSCEQNLNHDAMYWYRQDPGQGLRLIYYSQIVNDFQKGDIAEGYSVSREKKESFPLTVTSAQKNPTAFYLCASWDRGGNQPQHFGDGTRLSIL.

The chain links TRBV4-1 to TRBJ2-5; no clear D gene. The germline CDR1 and CDR2 sequences are MGHRA and YSYEKL. The CDR3 length is 15 residues. V gave up 1 base and J gave up 2 bases, with 11 bases separating them. The CDR3 DNA reads TGCGCCAGCAGCCAAGTTAAGTCTATTCAAGAGACCCAGTACTTC. Protein: CASSQVKSIQETQYF.

The chain joins TRBV5-8 to TRBJ2-1; TRBD2 matches 8 bases. Trimming at V came to 3 bases and at J to 4 bases, leaving 6 bases not matched to a gene. The CDR3 contains 15 residues. In germline, CDR1 is SGHTS, CDR2 YDEGEE. DNA of the CDR3: TGTGCCAGCAGCTGGCCGGGGGGGCTTTACAATGAGCAGTTCTTC. It encodes CASSWPGGLYNEQFF.

CDR3 amino acids: CASSSTGRSHGYTF. Here the CDR3 DNA reads TGTGCCAGCAGCTCGACAGGGAGGTCCCATGGCTACACCTTC. This chain links TRBV7-9 with TRBJ1-2, with 7 bases that match TRBD1. Germline V lookup: CDR1 SEHNR, CDR2 FQNEAQ (reference sequence). V shed 4 bases, J shed 6 bases, and the junction held 8 bases outside the gene matches. The CDR3 extends over 14 amino acids.

This clone was seen only a few times. The genes are TRBV4-1 and TRBJ2-3; TRBD2 agrees at 12 bases. The CDR3 is 16 amino acids. CDR1 MGHRA and CDR2 YSYEKL come from the germline V gene. V trimming: 0 bases; J trimming: 5 bases; junction bases outside the gene matches: 3. The DNA of the CDR3 is TGCGCCAGCAGCCAAGACCTAGCGGGGGGGCAAGATACGCAGTATTTT. Its translation: CASSQDLAGGQDTQYF.

The J gene is TRBJ1-1, the V gene TRBV5-1; 9 positions agree with TRBD1. The CDR3 spans 14 residues. CDR1 and CDR2 (germline): SGHRS, YFSETQ. Trimming cost V 5 bases and J 4 bases; bases outside gene matches: 6. Here the CDR3 DNA reads TGCGCCAGCAGACAGGGGGCGCAGAGCACTGAAGCTTTCTTT. This translates into CASRQGAQSTEAFF.

This sequence joins TRBV28 and TRBJ1-2, with 8 bases aligning to TRBD1. Germline V lookup: CDR1 MDHEN, CDR2 SYDVKM. This CDR3 region has 14 residues. V lost 5 bases, J lost 7 bases, and 9 bases stayed unmatched. The CDR3 reads CASSPTDREGGYTF. Here the CDR3 DNA reads TGTGCCAGCAGTCCCACGGACAGGGAGGGTGGCTACACCTTC.

This chain uses TRBV3-1 (or the pseudogene TRBV3-2) with TRBJ2-5, with 9 bases that match TRBD1. From germline, CDR1 is LGHDT and CDR2 YNNKEL (reference sequence). Trimming removed 6 bases from V and 5 bases from J; junction bases left unmatched: 4. The CDR3 is made up of 13 amino acids. The CDR3 DNA follows: TGTGCCAGCAGTCAACAGGGGGCGGAGACCCAGTACTTC. It translates to CASSQQGAETQYF.

This clone was seen a single time. The genes are TRBV30 and TRBJ1-6; perhaps TRBD1 as D (6 bases). Germline V gives CDR1 GTSNPN, CDR2 SVGIG (reference sequence). Trimming pared 5 bases from V and 7 bases from J, leaving 12 bases between. The CDR3 has 13 amino acids. CDR3 sequence reads: CAWGPTGNSPLHF. The CDR3 coding sequence is TGTGCCTGGGGACCGACAGGCAATTCACCCCTCCACTTT.

This clone was recorded a few times. The CDR3 protein is CAFKQQGASYEQYF. The CDR3 region has the DNA TGTGCCTTCAAACAACAGGGGGCCTCCTACGAGCAGTACTTC. V and J are TRBV2 and TRBJ2-7; 9 bases are a match to TRBD1. Germline assignment: CDR1 SNHLY and CDR2 FYNNEI. The CDR3 totals 14 residues. With V trimmed by 11 bases and J by 0 bases, 8 bases remained unmatched.

This clone appeared a few times. The rearrangement joins TRBV28 to TRBJ2-7; D is perhaps TRBD1 (7 bases). Germline-derived CDR1 and CDR2 are MDHEN and SYDVKM. The CDR3 runs to 15 residues. Trimming left V 6 bases short and J 6 bases short, with 21 bases between. The CDR3 nucleotides read TGTGCCAGCAGAGGAGGGGGCCAGGGAGGACGCGAGCAGTACTTC. Its protein product is CASRGGGQGGREQYF.

The rearrangement joins TRBV19 to TRBJ1-1, with D unclear. Germline V gene sequence: CDR1 LNHDA, CDR2 SQIVND (reference sequence). With 8 bases removed from V and 5 bases from J, the gap between germline ends came to 9 bases. The CDR3 length is 11 residues. The CDR3 DNA sequence: TGTGCCAGTGCTACCGGGACTGAAGCTTTCTTT. It encodes CASATGTEAFF.